The 4 T cell receptor beta chains presented below share a single source sample, sequenced in a study of vaccination and CD4 T cells after COVID-19. The treatment was: approximately 9-day PBMC culture with coronavirus spike peptide pools or control peptides (ViraFEST assay). No cognate antigen is known for these TCRs. The Oncomine TCR Beta short-read assay was applied to DNA of cultured CD4+ T cells. TCRdb re-derived calls from the PCR reads in MiXCR, one entry per CDR3 protein. The sample includes 20,000 to 30,000 distinct CDR3 sequences, roughly 60% seen only once; the top ten take 7.8%. Sequences were obtained from CD4+ T cells from blood, cultured in vitro. All receptors come from a human donor who had recovered from COVID-19.

The rearrangement uses TRBV6-1 and TRBJ1-1, with D perhaps matching TRBD1 (6 bases). Germline values: CDR1 MNHNS, CDR2 SASEGT. The CDR3 has 14 amino acids. The V and J ends lost 5 bases and 2 bases respectively, with 12 bases between them. Here the CDR3 DNA reads TGTGCCAGCAGTAGTGACAGGCATAACACTGAAGCTTTCTTT. Translated, it gives CASSSDRHNTEAFF.

The rearrangement joins TRBV28 to TRBJ2-4; D not resolved. Germline V CDR1 and CDR2: MDHEN, SYDVKM. This CDR3 has 13 amino acids. Trimming stripped 3 bases from V and 6 bases from J, with 9 bases between. CDR3 nucleotide sequence: TGTGCCAGCAGTTTCAGGCAGAGAAACATTCAGTACTTC. It encodes CASSFRQRNIQYF.

The V call is TRBV27, the J call TRBJ2-3, with 10 nucleotides matching TRBD2. The germline V gene encodes CDR1 MNHEY and CDR2 SMNVEV (reference sequence). V shed 10 bases, J shed 1 base, and the junction held 5 bases outside the gene matches. This CDR3 has 14 residues. The CDR3 sequence: CATLAGAGTDTQYF. The CDR3 DNA follows: TGTGCCACTCTAGCGGGAGCGGGCACAGATACGCAGTATTTT.

The V and J genes are TRBV7-2 and TRBJ1-6, with D unresolved. V shed 1 base and J shed 10 bases, with 8 bases lying between them. CDR3 length: 13 residues. Germline V gives CDR1 SGHTA, CDR2 FQGNSA. CDR3 in DNA: TGTGCCAGCAGCTTAGGGTTGTGGTCACCCCTCCACTTT. It encodes CASSLGLWSPLHF.